These 27 T cell receptor beta chains were sequenced from one sample in a study of CXCR3-negative and CXCR3-positive naive CD8 T cells. UMI-labeled TRB cDNA libraries were prepared by 5' RACE. TCRdb processed the 5' RACE reads again and assigns one entry to each CDR3 protein, with no DNA. This sample's table reports more than 75,000 distinct CDR3 sequences. These receptors' targets are unknown. Study results and limitations: CXCR3-positive naive cells had more hydrophobic TRB CDR3s than CXCR3-negative naive cells.

Sequences were obtained from naive CXCR3+ CD8+ T cells from blood. Specified subset: CD45RO-CCR7+CD27+CD95- naive CD8+ T cells expressing CXCR3 (TNR3+). Receptors originate from a human donor in good health. Some clones in this sample may be carry-over from other donors' samples.

The chain uses TRBV20-1 and TRBJ2-7; the D call of TRBD2 rests on TCRdb alone, since no DNA is present to check it. This CDR3 region has 16 residues. From germline, CDR1 is DFQATT and CDR2 SNEGSKA (reference sequence). CDR3 sequence reads: CSATLAGGPGGYEQYF.

The chain combines TRBV5-1 with TRBJ1-5; TCRdb's D call of TRBD1 is untestable without DNA. CDR1 SGHRS and CDR2 YFSETQ come from the germline V gene. The CDR3 contains 13 residues. Here the CDR3 reads CASRGGSNQPQHF.

The chain joins TRBV15 to TRBJ2-3; without DNA, the TCRdb call of TRBD1 cannot be checked. The CDR3 length is 13 residues. Germline V gene lookup returns CDR1 LNHNV and CDR2 YYDKDF (reference sequence). CDR3 residues: CATSSPPGTTPYF.

CDR3: CASSLKQNPTGELFF. The rearrangement uses TRBV28 and TRBJ2-2. The CDR3 sequence is 15 residues long. Germline V gene lookup returns CDR1 MDHEN and CDR2 SYDVKM.

V gene TRBV27 combines with J gene TRBJ1-2. Germline CDR1 reads MNHEY; CDR2 reads SMNVEV (reference sequence). The CDR3 loop spans 12 amino acids. The CDR3 here is CASSGRPYGYTF.

The chain has TRBV5-1 and TRBJ2-1; TCRdb selects TRBD1, and the lack of DNA leaves this call unchecked. This CDR3 contains 14 residues. The germline V gene has CDR1 SGHRS and CDR2 YFSETQ. This CDR3 is CASSLRDSYNEQFF.

V usage is TRBV6-5 and J usage is TRBJ1-1; TCRdb returns TRBD1, unconfirmable since there is no DNA. The germline V gene has CDR1 MNHEY and CDR2 SVGAGI. This CDR3 has 15 residues. The CDR3 loop is CASSRFRGVNTEAFF.

The V gene is TRBV6-5, the J gene TRBJ2-4; no DNA is available, so the TRBD1 call from TCRdb remains unchecked. Germline CDR1 is MNHEY and CDR2 is SVGAGI. This CDR3 is built from 16 residues. The CDR3: CASSSTGQGTKNIQYF.

The chain is built from TRBV29-1 and TRBJ2-7; checking the TCRdb D call of TRBD1 is not possible without DNA. The CDR3 covers 13 residues. Germline assignment: CDR1 SQVTM and CDR2 ANQGSEA. The CDR3 spells CSVPGQGFHEQYF.

The V and J genes are TRBV20-1 and TRBJ2-7; the D gene TCRdb calls, TRBD1, cannot be checked with no DNA. Germline assignment: CDR1 DFQATT and CDR2 SNEGSKA (reference sequence). The CDR3 spans 13 residues. The CDR3 sequence: CSARRDSTYEQYF.

V and J are TRBV10-3 and TRBJ2-1. This CDR3 has 14 amino acids. Germline V lookup: CDR1 ENHRY, CDR2 SYGVKD. The CDR3 region is CAISERLTYNEQFF.

The chain joins TRBV12-3 or TRBV12-4 to TRBJ2-1; TCRdb's D call, TRBD1, is unchecked because there is no DNA. The CDR3 spans 17 residues. CDR3 sequence reads: CASSPTLGQGISNEQFF.

The chain combines TRBV27 with TRBJ1-5. The germline V gene encodes CDR1 MNHEY and CDR2 SMNVEV (reference sequence). The CDR3 extends over 12 amino acids. The CDR3 loop is CASSFYNQPQHF.

This chain joins TRBV28 and TRBJ2-7; TCRdb gives TRBD1 as the D gene, but with no DNA this cannot be confirmed. This CDR3 has 12 residues. Per the germline V gene, CDR1 is MDHEN and CDR2 is SYDVKM. The CDR3 protein is CASNEDINEQYF.

The V and J genes are TRBV29-1 and TRBJ2-7; TCRdb gives TRBD1 as the D gene, but with no DNA this cannot be confirmed. This CDR3 has 14 residues. Germline CDR1 reads SQVTM; CDR2 reads ANQGSEA. CDR3 residues: CSVQGQGIPYEQYF.

The V call is TRBV7-6, the J call TRBJ2-7. This CDR3 has 16 amino acids. Germline assignment: CDR1 SGHVS and CDR2 FNYEAQ. The CDR3 sequence: CASSLAISEAFYEQYF. The entire variable domain, with the rest obtained from reference TRBV7-6 and TRBJ2-7, is as follows: GAGVSQSPRYKVTKRGQDVALRCDPISGHVSLYWYRQALGQGPEFLTYFNYEAQQDKSGLPNDRFSAERPEGSISTLTIQRTEQRDSAMYRCASSLAISEAFYEQYFGPGTRLTVT.

The chain uses TRBV14 and TRBJ1-5. Germline values: CDR1 SGHDN, CDR2 FVKESK. The CDR3 has 12 amino acids. CDR3 sequence reads: CASSQGAQPQHF.

The chain is built from TRBV3-1 and TRBJ2-5. Per germline, CDR1 LGHDT and CDR2 YNNKEL (reference sequence). The CDR3 totals 13 residues. CDR3 in amino acids: CASSHRKEETQYF.

This chain joins TRBV9 and TRBJ1-1. The V gene's germline CDR1 is SGDLS and CDR2 YYNGEE. The CDR3 totals 14 residues. This CDR3 reads CASSVGRSNTEAFF.

The chain combines TRBV28 with TRBJ2-1; TCRdb selects TRBD2, and the lack of DNA leaves this call unchecked. This CDR3 comprises 15 residues. CDR1 is MDHEN and CDR2 is SYDVKM in the germline V gene. CDR3 in amino acids: CASSSGPSTYNEQFF.

The chain is built from TRBV28 and TRBJ2-3; TCRdb's D gene call, TRBD2, goes unchecked for lack of DNA. CDR3 length: 16 amino acids. Germline values: CDR1 MDHEN, CDR2 SYDVKM. CDR3: CASSWGTSGTADTQYF.

The chain combines TRBV15 with TRBJ2-2. This CDR3 spans 14 amino acids. Germline V lookup: CDR1 LNHNV, CDR2 YYDKDF (reference sequence). The CDR3 region is CATSGQENTGELFF. The entire variable domain, with the rest obtained from reference TRBV15 and TRBJ2-2, is as follows: DAMVIQNPRYQVTQFGKPVTLSCSQTLNHNVMYWYQQKSSQAPKLLFHYYDKDFNNEADTPDNFQSRRPNTSFCFLDIRSPGLGDTAMYLCATSGQENTGELFFGEGSRLTVL.

The chain links TRBV13 to TRBJ2-7; TCRdb's D call of TRBD1 is untestable without DNA. The germline CDR1 and CDR2 sequences are PRHDT and FYEKMQ (reference sequence). The CDR3 covers 14 residues. CDR3: CASSTLDRWYEQYF.

The genes are TRBV24-1 and TRBJ1-5. The germline V gene has CDR1 KGHDR and CDR2 SFDVKD. This CDR3 has 13 residues. CDR3 sequence: CATSEAGNQPQHF.

This CDR3 reads CASSSTGGNSPLHF. The V gene is TRBV7-9, the J gene TRBJ1-6. This CDR3 is built from 14 residues. Germline values: CDR1 SEHNR, CDR2 FQNEAQ (reference sequence).

The gene calls are TRBV6-2 or TRBV6-3 and TRBJ1-1; the TCRdb call, TRBD1, lacks DNA for checking. Germline V gene sequence: CDR1 MNHEY, CDR2 SVGEGT. This CDR3 is 13 amino acids long. CDR3 residues: CASSYPGQHEAFF.

The V call is TRBV27, the J call TRBJ2-2; TCRdb's D gene call, TRBD1, goes unchecked for lack of DNA. CDR1 MNHEY and CDR2 SMNVEV come from the germline V gene (reference sequence). This CDR3 is built from 16 residues. CDR3 sequence reads: CASSFRTGLNTGELFF.